Below are 29 T cell receptor beta chains sequenced from a single sample in a study of regulatory dendritic cells for organ transplantation. Clones were read by immunoSEQ multiplex PCR, and TCRdb kept only the in-frame ones, dropping some. The sample yields some 18,000 clones, around 85% seen once. These TCRs are of unknown antigen specificity. Allogeneic regulatory or mature dendritic cells were co-cultured for less than six days with CFSE-labeled sorted T cells at 1:10. The sequenced sample was memory CD4+ T cells from blood cultured with regulatory dendritic cells. As for subset: CD45RO+ memory T cells. The source is a human donor in good health.

The chain uses TRBV7-8 and TRBJ1-1; TRBD1 might be the D (5 bases). V lost 3 bases and J 2 bases, leaving 19 bases between the germline ends. Per germline, CDR1 SGHVS and CDR2 FQNEAQ. The CDR3 totals 17 residues. The CDR3 nucleotides read TGTGCCAGCAGCTTGGCCCTAGTGGGGGGGGGTAACACTGAAGCTTTCTTT. It yields the protein CASSLALVGGGNTEAFF.

In DNA, the CDR3 is TGTGCCAGCAGCCCACGACGGCTAATCTTACCCCAGCATTTT. Its translation is CASSPRRLILPQHF. The chain is built from TRBV12-1 and TRBJ1-5. TRBV12-1 represents a pseudogene. This CDR3 region has 14 residues.

V usage is TRBV7-9 and J usage is TRBJ1-2; D ambiguous. CDR1 is SEHNR and CDR2 is FQNEAQ in the germline V gene (reference sequence). The CDR3 loop spans 12 amino acids. V shed 5 bases and J shed 4 bases, with 8 bases lying between them. The CDR3 sequence is CASSPEIYGYTF. The CDR3 nucleotides read TGTGCCAGCAGCCCGGAGATCTATGGCTACACCTTC.

CDR3 amino acids: CASRGQGSGGYTF. The CDR3 DNA reads as TGTGCCAGCAGGGGACAGGGGTCGGGTGGCTACACCTTC. The J gene is TRBJ1-2, the V gene TRBV6-5; 10 positions match TRBD1. CDR3 length: 13 amino acids. Trimming cost V 6 bases and J 7 bases; bases outside gene matches: 5. CDR1 MNHEY and CDR2 SVGAGI come from the germline V gene.

This chain links TRBV11-2 with TRBJ1-2; the D is unclear. The germline CDR1 and CDR2 sequences are SGHAT and FQNNGV. Trimming took off 4 bases at V and 4 bases at J, with 7 bases between the two ends. This CDR3 is 12 amino acids long. The CDR3 region is CASSSEGYGYTF. As DNA, the CDR3 is TGTGCCAGCAGCTCGGAGGGCTATGGCTACACCTTC.

The chain recombines TRBV19 with TRBJ2-2, with a possible D match to TRBD1 (6 bases). In germline, CDR1 is LNHDA, CDR2 SQIVND (reference sequence). The CDR3 spans 16 residues. V was trimmed by 5 bases and J by 6 bases, leaving 19 bases between them. The CDR3 protein is CASSVDFTGWSGELFF. Here the CDR3 DNA reads TGTGCCAGTAGTGTCGACTTTACAGGGTGGTCCGGGGAGCTGTTTTTT.

The chain has TRBV27 and TRBJ1-3; 7 bases agree with TRBD1. CDR1 is MNHEY and CDR2 is SMNVEV in the germline V gene (reference sequence). The CDR3 has 15 amino acids. Trimming took 7 bases from V and 0 from J; bases not matched to a gene: 6. The CDR3 DNA follows: TGTGCCAGCATGAGGACAGGCCTCTCTGGAAACACCATATATTTT. Amino acids: CASMRTGLSGNTIYF.

The V and J genes are TRBV7-9 and TRBJ1-6, with D tentatively TRBD1 (6 bases). The CDR3 is 17 amino acids. The V gene's germline CDR1 is SEHNR and CDR2 FQNEAQ (reference sequence). Trimming removed 1 base at V and 7 bases at J, with 17 bases between. CDR3 DNA: TGTGCCAGCAGCTTAGGTGGGGGCGCGAGCTACAATTCACCCCTCCACTTT. Amino acid sequence: CASSLGGGASYNSPLHF.

This chain uses TRBV11-2 with TRBJ2-7; D possibly corresponds to TRBD2 (5 bases). The germline gives CDR1 SGHAT, CDR2 FQNNGV. The V gene lost 5 bases and the J gene lost 9 bases, with 17 bases spanning the gap. The length of the CDR3 is 13 residues. CDR3 in amino acids: CASSPRTGEGQYF. In DNA, the CDR3 is TGTGCCAGCAGCCCCCGGACTGGGGAAGGGCAGTACTTC.

This clone was found once. The V call is TRBV10-3, the J call TRBJ1-3, with a tentative D call TRBD1 (5 bases). Germline V gene data show CDR1 as ENHRY and CDR2 as SYGVKD. The CDR3 loop spans 16 amino acids. V shed 0 bases and J shed 0 bases, with 9 bases lying between them. The CDR3 DNA is TGTGCCATCAGTGAGTCAGGTAGGGGCTCTGGAAACACCATATATTTT. It translates to CAISESGRGSGNTIYF.

This clone has just one count. This rearrangement joins TRBV5-6 to TRBJ2-1; 8 bases are a match to TRBD2. CDR1 and CDR2 from the germline V gene are SGHDT and YYEEEE. The CDR3 totals 14 residues. V dropped 2 bases and J dropped 5; count of bases not matched to a gene: 3. The CDR3 is CASSFRGGDNEQFF. CDR3 nucleotide sequence: TGTGCCAGCAGCTTCCGGGGGGGTGACAATGAGCAGTTCTTC.

The genes are TRBV28 and TRBJ2-3; 8 nucleotides align to TRBD2. Germline assignment: CDR1 MDHEN and CDR2 SYDVKM. The V gene end was trimmed by 4 bases and the J gene end by 1 base; junction bases not matched to a gene: 4. There are 15 residues in the CDR3. This CDR3 reads CASSSAGEGTDTQYF. DNA of the CDR3: TGTGCCAGCAGTTCAGCGGGAGAAGGCACAGATACGCAGTATTTT.

V is TRBV18 and J is TRBJ1-4, with TRBD1 matching over 7 bases. Germline V gene data show CDR1 as KGHSH and CDR2 as LQKENI. The CDR3 length is 17 residues. The ends lost 3 bases at V and 5 bases at J; junction bases unmatched: 12. The CDR3 DNA sequence: TGTGCCAGCTCACCTGTCAAATTTCAGGGGGACAATGAAAAACTGTTTTTT. Its translation is CASSPVKFQGDNEKLFF.

This chain uses TRBV10-3 with TRBJ2-7, with D possibly being TRBD2 (5 bases). Per the germline V gene, CDR1 is ENHRY and CDR2 is SYGVKD. Trimming removed 9 bases from V and 2 bases from J, with 11 bases in between. This CDR3 spans 12 amino acids. In nucleotides, the CDR3 is TGTGCCATAGGAGCGGACGCCTACGAGCAGTACTTC. Its translation is CAIGADAYEQYF.

The chain uses TRBV7-2 and TRBJ2-2; the match to TRBD1 covers 10 bases. CDR1 SGHTA and CDR2 FQGNSA come from the germline V gene. The V gene end was trimmed by 3 bases and the J gene end by 3 bases; junction bases not matched to a gene: 13. This CDR3 has 19 residues. CDR3 DNA: TGTGCCAGCAGCTTCCTCCGGGACAGGGGTAGAAAGGACACCGGGGAGCTGTTTTTT. It codes for CASSFLRDRGRKDTGELFF.

The genes are TRBV28 and TRBJ2-5, with a tentative D call TRBD2 (5 bases). Germline-derived CDR1 and CDR2 are MDHEN and SYDVKM. This CDR3 has 14 amino acids. Between the trimmed V and J ends, which lost 1 base and 4 bases, there was a span of 10 bases. CDR3 nucleotides: TGTGCCAGCAGTTTATATTGGGAGAGAGAGACCCAGTACTTC. This translates into CASSLYWERETQYF. The full variable domain, in which reference TRBV28 and TRBJ2-5 provide the parts outside the CDR3, is DVKVTQSSRYLVKRTGEKVFLECVQDMDHENMFWYRQDPGLGLRLIYFSYDVKMKEKGDIPEGYSVSREKKERFSLILESASTNQTSMYLCASSLYWERETQYFGPGTRLLVL.

The chain uses TRBV5-1 and TRBJ2-4; TRBD1 or TRBD2 may be the D gene (5 bases each). V was shortened by 4 bases and J by 8 bases, with 19 bases between the two germline ends. The CDR3 is 15 residues long. Germline assignment: CDR1 SGHRS and CDR2 YFSETQ. CDR3 bases: TGCGCCAGCAGCGGACAAAGCCTGACCGGGGACATTCAGTACTTC. This translates into CASSGQSLTGDIQYF. Supplemented by reference TRBV5-1 and TRBJ2-4, the full variable domain reads KAGVTQTPRYLIKTRGQQVTLSCSPISGHRSVSWYQQTPGQGLQFLFEYFSETQRNKGNFPGRFSGRQFSNSRSEMNVSTLELGDSALYLCASSGQSLTGDIQYFGAGTRLSVL.

This CDR3 is CASSPGGARPRSIQYF. In nucleotides, the CDR3 is TGTGCCAGCAGCCCAGGAGGAGCCAGGCCGAGGAGCATTCAGTACTTC. The chain couples TRBV7-2 to TRBJ2-4, with D perhaps TRBD2 (5 bases). The CDR3 runs to 16 residues. V gave up 5 bases and J gave up 9 bases, with 23 bases separating them. The V gene's germline CDR1 is SGHTA and CDR2 FQGNSA.

The J gene is TRBJ2-7, the V gene TRBV7-2; D not certain. Germline assignment: CDR1 SGHTA and CDR2 FQGNSA. The germline V and J ends were trimmed by 3 bases and 5 bases, with 11 bases remaining between them. This CDR3 is built from 13 residues. CDR3: CASSFFSSDEQYF. DNA of the CDR3: TGTGCCAGCAGCTTTTTTTCTTCGGACGAGCAGTACTTC.

V is TRBV5-1 and J is TRBJ2-1; 8 nucleotides align to TRBD2. Germline V lookup: CDR1 SGHRS, CDR2 YFSETQ. This CDR3 spans 16 amino acids. The J segment lost 4 bases and the V segment lost 4 bases, leaving 10 bases of the junction unmatched. CDR3 nucleotides: TGCGCCAGCAGCCCACAAACTAGCGGTCAGTACAATGAGCAGTTCTTC. Residues: CASSPQTSGQYNEQFF.

The chain has TRBV30 and TRBJ1-1; 9 positions match TRBD1. The length of the CDR3 is 15 residues. The germline V gene encodes CDR1 GTSNPN and CDR2 SVGIG (reference sequence). The junction had 8 bases not matched to a gene; V was cut back by 3 bases and J by 3 bases. CDR3 nucleotide sequence: TGTGCCTGGAGCGTCCTGGGACAGGGATACACTGAAGCTTTCTTT. Translation: CAWSVLGQGYTEAFF. Looking up the rest from reference TRBV30 and TRBJ1-1 gives the full variable domain: SQTIHQWPATLVQPVGSPLSLECTVEGTSNPNLYWYRQAAGRGLQLLFYSVGIGQISSEVPQNLSASRPQDRQFILSSKKLLLSDSGFYLCAWSVLGQGYTEAFFGQGTRLTVV.

The chain employs TRBV9 and TRBJ2-3; 13 bases are shared with TRBD2. The CDR3 is made up of 15 amino acids. J was trimmed by 4 bases and V by 2 bases; bases with no gene match: 1. Germline V gene sequence: CDR1 SGDLS, CDR2 YYNGEE. The chain's CDR3 is CASSVGTSGADTQYF. DNA of the CDR3: TGTGCCAGCAGCGTGGGGACTAGCGGGGCAGATACGCAGTATTTT.

The gene calls are TRBV6-1 and TRBJ2-2; 7 bases agree with TRBD2. J was trimmed by 2 bases and V by 4 bases; bases with no gene match: 4. Germline-derived CDR1 and CDR2 are MNHNS and SASEGT. CDR3 length: 15 residues. The CDR3 is CASSGLADNTGELFF. The CDR3 DNA is TGTGCCAGCAGTGGGCTAGCGGACAACACCGGGGAGCTGTTTTTT.

This clone was seen a few times. The chain carries TRBV7-2 and TRBJ2-7; D is ambiguous. CDR3 length equals 14 residues. The V gene lost 3 bases and the J gene lost 3 bases, with 12 bases spanning the gap. Germline-derived CDR1 and CDR2 are SGHTA and FQGNSA. DNA of the CDR3: TGTGCCAGCAGCTTTGGCAGAGCCGGCTACGAGCAGTACTTC. Amino acid sequence: CASSFGRAGYEQYF.

V is TRBV4-1 and J is TRBJ1-5; D is unclear. This CDR3 region has 14 residues. V lost 4 bases, J lost 2 bases, and 9 bases lay in between. Germline V gene data show CDR1 as MGHRA and CDR2 as YSYEKL. This CDR3 reads CASSPRVGNQPQHF. CDR3 bases: TGCGCCAGCAGCCCCCGTGTGGGCAATCAGCCCCAGCATTTT.

The chain carries TRBV7-8 and TRBJ2-5, with 7 bases aligning to TRBD1. V trimming: 6 bases; J trimming: 5 bases; junction bases outside the gene matches: 9. Germline CDR1 reads SGHVS; CDR2 reads FQNEAQ. CDR3 length: 14 residues. The CDR3 protein is CASSELRQGETQYF. The CDR3 nucleotides are TGTGCCAGCAGTGAATTACGACAGGGCGAGACCCAGTACTTC.

The rearrangement uses TRBV11-2 and TRBJ2-1; TRBD2 matches at 15 bases. The V gene end was trimmed by 5 bases and the J gene end by 11 bases; junction bases not matched to a gene: 4. Germline V gene data show CDR1 as SGHAT and CDR2 as FQNNGV. The CDR3 runs to 14 residues. The CDR3 here is CASSPGLAGGQQFF. CDR3 nucleotides: TGTGCCAGCAGCCCCGGACTAGCGGGGGGGCAGCAGTTCTTC.

This chain links TRBV7-9 with TRBJ2-7; 8 bases map to TRBD1. Germline V lookup: CDR1 SEHNR, CDR2 FQNEAQ (reference sequence). V lost 11 bases to trimming and J lost 9 bases; unmatched junction nucleotides: 15. This CDR3 has 13 residues. In DNA form, the CDR3 reads TGTGCCGGACAGGGACTTGCCCCGCTCGCGCAGTACTTC. This gives the protein CAGQGLAPLAQYF.

The CDR3 here is CASRAQGEYNYGYTF. The DNA for the CDR3 is TGCGCCAGCAGGGCACAGGGCGAGTACAATTATGGCTACACCTTC. V and J are TRBV23-1 and TRBJ1-2; possible D gene TRBD1, 6 bases. TRBV23-1 is placed among ORFs of uncertain function. The germline V and J ends were trimmed by 6 bases and 5 bases, with 19 bases remaining between them. The CDR3 is 15 amino acids.